The sequence of this T cell receptor beta chain was determined in a study of beta chain features in type 1 diabetes. The study's findings and limits: A PCR bias possibly favoring shorter templates would apply equally to patients and controls. A definitive answer on HLA type influencing TCRB rearrangement was not reached here. More deletions and fewer insertions at VDJ junctions were seen in type 1 diabetes patients.

Sorted cells reached over 95% purity in every population. This CDR3 comprises 13 residues. The V end was cut by 0 bases, the J end by 4 bases, with 5 bases between. The germline CDR1 and CDR2 sequences are MNHEY and SMNVEV (reference sequence). Expressed TCRB transcripts were sequenced after all isolated RNA was converted to cDNA. Using immunoSEQ multiplex PCR, the repertoire was profiled, and TCRdb retains in-frame clones only, with some absent. The sample lists some 410,000 clones; approximately 10% were seen once. In its sample, this clone was seen a few times. Antigen: not known. The rearrangement joins TRBV27 to TRBJ2-3; D is uncertain. Sequencing was done on a sample of naive CD4+ T cells from blood. The clonotype comes from a woman between 18 and 30 years old in good health. This CDR3 is CASSLSSPDTQYF. Here the CDR3 DNA reads TGTGCCAGCAGTTTATCTTCCCCAGATACGCAGTATTTT.